This T cell receptor (beta chain) was captured in a study of CD8 T cells in ankylosing spondylitis. Findings of the study overall: Matched ankylosing spondylitis synovial fluid reportedly showed significant enrichment of disease-linked clones. Earlier work had already found some motif variants in reactive arthritis synovial fluid and blood.

Worth noting for this clonotype: Its antigen remains unidentified.

Scientists made TCR beta libraries using quantitative 5'-RACE with molecular barcodes. Using its own MiXCR run on the 5' RACE reads, TCRdb lists one record per CDR3 protein. The top ten clones hold 29% of a sample with 180,000 or so distinct CDR3 sequences, around 10% of them seen once. Germline CDR1 reads LGHDT; CDR2 reads YNNKEL (reference sequence). V dropped 1 base and J dropped 4 bases, with 8 bases sitting between them. CDR3 length equals 14 residues. V gene TRBV3-1 combines with J gene TRBJ1-5; no definite D call. The receptor comes from a male donor with ankylosing spondylitis or in good health (not recorded which). The sample comprised blood, either unsorted or a sorted T cell fraction (not recorded which). CDR3 nucleotides: TGTGCCAGCAGCCAAGTTGGGGAAAATCAGCCCCAGCATTTT. Translated, it gives CASSQVGENQPQHF.